The 10 T cell receptor beta chains below come from one sample, sequenced in a study of shared clonotypes between healthy human individuals. Assay used: immunoSEQ multiplex PCR; TCRdb lists only in-frame clones, some missing. The sample shows 2 million to 2.5 million clones, approximately 93% of them seen only once. The material sequenced was naive CD4+ T cells from PBMCs. Noted subset: CD45RA+ positively selected. The receptors stem from a man between 18 and 29 years old in good health. Some clones in this sample may be carry-over from other donors' samples.

The chain couples TRBV5-1 to TRBJ1-2, with TRBD1 identical over 7 bases. Germline V gives CDR1 SGHRS, CDR2 YFSETQ. The CDR3 has 15 residues. V shed 4 bases, J shed 5 bases, and the junction held 11 bases outside the gene matches. The CDR3 protein is CASSPTAQGLYGYTF. The CDR3 DNA reads as TGCGCCAGCAGCCCGACGGCACAGGGGTTATATGGCTACACCTTC.

The chain employs TRBV30 and TRBJ1-3, with a possible D match to TRBD1 (5 bases). Trimming cost V 3 bases and J 0 bases, with 12 bases left between them. The CDR3 covers 15 residues. Germline V gene data show CDR1 as GTSNPN and CDR2 as SVGIG (reference sequence). The CDR3 sequence is CAWSLGRSSGNTIYF. In DNA form, the CDR3 reads TGTGCCTGGAGCCTGGGGCGGAGCTCTGGAAACACCATATATTTT.

The CDR3 reads CASSQLGTKEETQYF. Here the CDR3 DNA reads TGTGCCAGCAGCCAACTAGGGACTAAAGAAGAGACCCAGTACTTC. The chain employs TRBV7-2 and TRBJ2-5, with TRBD2 matching 7 bases. Losses at the gene ends were 5 bases for V and 3 bases for J; bases not matched to a gene: 9. The germline gives CDR1 SGHTA, CDR2 FQGNSA. This CDR3 is 15 amino acids long.

This rearrangement joins TRBV6-1 to TRBJ1-3, with 7 bases that match TRBD1. V lost 8 bases to trimming and J lost 14 bases; unmatched junction nucleotides: 6. Germline V lookup: CDR1 MNHNS, CDR2 SASEGT. The CDR3 sequence is 10 residues long. CDR3 in amino acids: CASGVGTVYF. CDR3 bases: TGTGCCAGCGGTGTGGGGACAGTATATTTT.

This chain links TRBV5-1 with TRBJ2-1; either TRBD1 or TRBD2 may fit D (5 bases each). CDR1 and CDR2 (germline): SGHRS, YFSETQ. Trimming removed 4 bases from V and 15 bases from J, with 14 bases in between. This CDR3 spans 11 amino acids. The CDR3 DNA follows: TGCGCCAGCAGCATAGGGGACCGACCGTTCTTC. Translation: CASSIGDRPFF.

The rearrangement uses TRBV4-2 and TRBJ2-7, with D hard to call. In germline, CDR1 is LGHNA, CDR2 YNFKEQ. Deletions cut 2 bases from V and 0 bases from J, with 5 bases between. The CDR3 is made up of 13 amino acids. The CDR3 protein is CASSQYTSYEQYF. The DNA for the CDR3 is TGTGCCAGCAGCCAATACACCTCCTACGAGCAGTACTTC.

V and J are TRBV18 and TRBJ1-3, with 8 positions matching TRBD1. Germline V gene lookup returns CDR1 KGHSH and CDR2 LQKENI. The CDR3 length is 15 residues. After removal of 0 bases from V and 5 bases from J, the junction contained 3 bases not matched to a gene. The CDR3, as DNA: TGTGCCAGCTCACCACCCGGACAGGGTAGAAACACCATATATTTT. Its translation: CASSPPGQGRNTIYF. Complete variable domain (other parts from reference TRBV18 and TRBJ1-3): NAGVMQNPRHLVRRRGQEARLRCSPMKGHSHVYWYRQLPEEGLKFMVYLQKENIIDESGMPKERFSAEFPKEGPSILRIQQVVRGDSAAYFCASSPPGQGRNTIYFGEGSWLTVV.

This CDR3 reads CASSLMGGVSYNEQFF. The DNA of the CDR3 is TGTGCCAGCAGTTTGATGGGGGGAGTGTCCTACAATGAGCAGTTCTTC. The genes are TRBV27 and TRBJ2-1; a possible D gene is TRBD2 (6 bases). The V and J ends lost 3 bases and 1 base respectively, with 13 bases between them. The V gene's germline CDR1 is MNHEY and CDR2 SMNVEV (reference sequence). This CDR3 spans 16 amino acids.

The rearrangement links TRBV10-1 to TRBJ2-5; maybe TRBD1 (5 bases). CDR1 is WNHNN, CDR2 SYGVQD, per germline (reference sequence). CDR3 length: 14 residues. V was shortened by 3 bases and J by 5 bases, with 13 bases between the two germline ends. CDR3 bases: TGCGCCAGCAGTGATTATGGGGCGAAGGAGACCCAGTACTTC. This sequence encodes CASSDYGAKETQYF.

In its sample, this clone was seen once. V and J are TRBV6-6 and TRBJ2-1; possibly TRBD2 for D (6 bases). There are 14 residues in the CDR3. Germline V gene sequence: CDR1 MNHNY, CDR2 SVGAGI (reference sequence). Trimming removed 7 bases at V and 1 base at J, with 11 bases between. CDR3 nucleotide sequence: TGTGCCAGCACCATGGGGGGTTCCTACAATGAGCAGTTCTTC. Protein sequence: CASTMGGSYNEQFF.